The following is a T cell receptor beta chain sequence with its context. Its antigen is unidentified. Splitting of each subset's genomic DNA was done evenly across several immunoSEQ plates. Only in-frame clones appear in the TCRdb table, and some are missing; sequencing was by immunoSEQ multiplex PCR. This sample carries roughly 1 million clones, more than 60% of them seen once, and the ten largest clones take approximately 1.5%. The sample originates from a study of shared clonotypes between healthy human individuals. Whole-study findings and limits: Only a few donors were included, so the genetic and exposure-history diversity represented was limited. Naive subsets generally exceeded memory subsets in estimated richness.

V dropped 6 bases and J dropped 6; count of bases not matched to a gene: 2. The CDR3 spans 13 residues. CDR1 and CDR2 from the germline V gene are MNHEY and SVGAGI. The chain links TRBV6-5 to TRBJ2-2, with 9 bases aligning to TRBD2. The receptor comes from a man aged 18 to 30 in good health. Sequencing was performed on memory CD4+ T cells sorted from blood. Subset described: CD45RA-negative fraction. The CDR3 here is CASSRLAAGELFF. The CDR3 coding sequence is TGTGCCAGCAGCCGACTAGCGGCCGGGGAGCTGTTTTTT.